This T cell receptor beta chain originates from a study of blood T cell repertoires in COVID-19. The CDR3 is made up of 14 amino acids. Germline values: CDR1 SQVTM, CDR2 ANQGSEA. Trimming at V came to 6 bases and at J to 3 bases, leaving 6 bases not matched to a gene. Per the study methods: Estimation of nucleated cell counts relied on the amplification of reference gene primers. Sequencing was performed with immunoSEQ multiplex PCR; in TCRdb, only in-frame clones are kept and a portion is missing. That table supplies the V and J calls and clone size; D and trimming were determined from the DNA. The repertoire has some 40,000 clones, around four fifths of them found once; the top ten carry more than 35%.

This clonotype originated in a man aged 80 or over with active or convalescent COVID-19. Sequencing input: peripheral blood. The chain is built from TRBV29-1 and TRBJ2-5, with TRBD1 matching over 11 bases. CDR3 nucleotide sequence: TGCAGCGTGGGACAGGGGGGGATTAAAGAGACCCAGTACTTC. Protein product: CSVGQGGIKETQYF.